Here is one TCR beta chain with its context. The sample is drawn from a study of blood T cell repertoires in COVID-19. V was clipped by 4 bases and J by 2 bases, with 8 bases between them. The CDR3 has 13 residues. CDR1 and CDR2 (germline): MNHEY, SMNVEV (reference sequence). Clones were read by immunoSEQ multiplex PCR, and TCRdb kept only the in-frame ones, dropping some. The profile covers around 150,000 clones, with roughly 93% appearing a single time and about 2% taken by the ten largest. The V call is TRBV27, the J call TRBJ1-1; D unresolved. This receptor was taken from a man aged 18 to 35 with acute or convalescent COVID-19. Source material: peripheral blood. The CDR3 DNA reads as TGTGCCAGCAGTTGGCGAGGAAACACTGAAGCTTTCTTT. Translation gives CASSWRGNTEAFF.